This TCR beta chain came from a study of T cell changes during pregnancy in multiple sclerosis. The CDR3 loop spans 13 amino acids. V dropped 0 bases and J dropped 5 bases, with 8 bases sitting between them. CDR1 SGHRS and CDR2 YFSETQ come from the germline V gene. Profiled with immunoSEQ multiplex PCR; TCRdb holds only in-frame clones, not every one. The sample yields approximately 54,000 clones, approximately 91% seen once. The chain recombines TRBV5-1 with TRBJ2-5; no firm D call. The material was peripheral blood, obtained after pregnancy. This TCR was recovered from a female donor in good health, enrolled as a control in a pregnancy study. The CDR3 bases are TGCGCCAGCAGCTTGGCCTCGGTTGAGACCCAGTACTTC. It is translated as CASSLASVETQYF. Full variable domain (outside the CDR3, taken from reference TRBV5-1 and TRBJ2-5): KAGVTQTPRYLIKTRGQQVTLSCSPISGHRSVSWYQQTPGQGLQFLFEYFSETQRNKGNFPGRFSGRQFSNSRSEMNVSTLELGDSALYLCASSLASVETQYFGPGTRLLVL.